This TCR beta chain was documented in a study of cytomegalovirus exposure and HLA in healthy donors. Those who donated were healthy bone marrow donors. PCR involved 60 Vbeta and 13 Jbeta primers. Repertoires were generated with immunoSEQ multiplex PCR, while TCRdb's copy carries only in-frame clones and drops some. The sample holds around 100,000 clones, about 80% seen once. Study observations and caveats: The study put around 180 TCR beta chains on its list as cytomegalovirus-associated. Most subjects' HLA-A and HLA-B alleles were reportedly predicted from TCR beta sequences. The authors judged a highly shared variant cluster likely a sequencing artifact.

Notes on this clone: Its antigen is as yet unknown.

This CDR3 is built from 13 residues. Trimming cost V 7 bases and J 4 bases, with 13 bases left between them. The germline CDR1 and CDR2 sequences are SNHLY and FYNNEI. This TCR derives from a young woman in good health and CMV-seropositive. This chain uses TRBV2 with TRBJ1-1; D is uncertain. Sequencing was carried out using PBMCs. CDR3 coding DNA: TGTGCCAGCAAGAGCGGGAGACCCACTGAAGCTTTCTTT. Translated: CASKSGRPTEAFF. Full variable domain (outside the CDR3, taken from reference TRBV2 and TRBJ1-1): EPEVTQTPSHQVTQMGQEVILRCVPISNHLYFYWYRQILGQKVEFLVSFYNNEISEKSEIFDDQFSVERPDGSNFTLKIRSTKLEDSAMYFCASKSGRPTEAFFGQGTRLTVV.